Shown below are 28 T cell receptor beta chains from a single sample sequenced in a study of T cell repertoires in cytomegalovirus infection. TCRdb processed the reads anew with MiXCR; each CDR3 protein has one entry. The data show approximately 500,000 distinct CDR3 sequences, roughly 10% seen once. The sequencing sample was made of PBMCs. The receptor source for this set is a human donor in good health (CMV status not recorded). Some clones in this sample may be carry-over from other donors' samples.

This clonotype was counted between two and nine times. The genes are TRBV27 and TRBJ1-6, with D hard to call. V was clipped by 3 bases and J by 0 bases, with 12 bases between them. The CDR3 is 17 residues long. Germline assignment: CDR1 MNHEY and CDR2 SMNVEV (reference sequence). The CDR3 sequence: CASSFRHGSSYNSPLHF. The CDR3, as DNA: TGTGCCAGCAGTTTCCGACACGGGAGCTCCTATAATTCACCCCTCCACTTT.

This clonotype turned up a few times. The chain joins TRBV6-5 to TRBJ1-3; D is undetermined. The CDR3 totals 15 residues. Per the germline V gene, CDR1 is MNHEY and CDR2 is SVGAGI. V lost 5 bases and J 5 bases, leaving 16 bases between the germline ends. CDR3 nucleotides: TGTGCCAGCAGTCCCTCGGGCCCTGGGAGAAACACCATATATTTT. Its translation is CASSPSGPGRNTIYF.

This clonotype turned up a few times. The CDR3 reads CASSLAPRTGVGYTF. The DNA of the CDR3 is TGTGCCAGCAGTTTAGCGCCACGGACAGGGGTTGGCTACACCTTC. This chain connects TRBV12-3 or TRBV12-4 to TRBJ1-2; 9 bases line up with TRBD1. V was clipped by 0 bases and J by 7 bases; unmatched bases: 6. The CDR3 loop spans 15 amino acids.

This clonotype was observed at least ten times. The rearrangement links TRBV11-1 to TRBJ1-1; TRBD1 matches at 7 bases. Trimming at V came to 8 bases and at J to 2 bases, leaving 11 bases not matched to a gene. There are 15 residues in the CDR3. In germline, CDR1 is SGHAT, CDR2 FQDESV (reference sequence). The CDR3 DNA sequence: TGTGCCAGCTCCGCCTGGGGACAGAGTAACACTGAAGCTTTCTTT. Translating gives CASSAWGQSNTEAFF.

This clonotype was counted many times. The rearrangement links TRBV6-4 to TRBJ2-1; 12 bases agree with TRBD2. Trimming at V came to 5 bases and at J to 5 bases, leaving 10 bases not matched to a gene. The germline V gene encodes CDR1 MRHNA and CDR2 SNTAGT. The CDR3 contains 17 residues. The CDR3 region is CASSSGGLAGGDNEQFF. In nucleotides, the CDR3 is TGTGCCAGCAGTTCCGGCGGTCTAGCGGGGGGGGACAATGAGCAGTTCTTC.

Turning to this clonotype: Since a much larger clone is just one base distant, this may be a read error. The chain is built from TRBV6-6 and TRBJ1-4, with D possibly matching TRBD1 (6 bases). The CDR3 is 12 residues long. The germline V gene has CDR1 MNHNY and CDR2 SVGAGI (reference sequence). Here the CDR3 DNA reads TGTGACAGCAGGCAGGGGAATGAAAAACTGTTTTTT. It specifies CDSRQGNEKLFF.

This clonotype showed up just a few times. V usage is TRBV20-1 and J usage is TRBJ2-7; 7 bases align to TRBD1. Germline CDR1 and CDR2: DFQATT and SNEGSKA (reference sequence). The J segment lost 4 bases and the V segment lost 1 base, leaving 7 bases of the junction unmatched. CDR3 length: 14 amino acids. CDR3 nucleotide sequence: TGCAGTGCTAGAGGTCCAGGGGGTATGTACGAGCAGTACTTC. The encoded protein is CSARGPGGMYEQYF.

This clonotype was observed at least ten times. The chain carries TRBV7-8 and TRBJ2-2, with D tentatively TRBD1 (6 bases). Germline CDR1 is SGHVS and CDR2 is FQNEAQ. There are 16 residues in the CDR3. V was clipped by 0 bases and J by 7 bases, with 15 bases between them. CDR3 sequence reads: CASSLAYTGSGGELFF. The CDR3 nucleotides read TGTGCCAGCAGCTTAGCATATACAGGGTCTGGCGGGGAGCTGTTTTTT.

A remark on this clonotype: Given a much more abundant clone one base away, this may be a read error. The chain has TRBV7-3 and TRBJ2-1; 9 bases line up with TRBD1. The ends lost 5 bases at V and 7 bases at J; junction bases unmatched: 9. Germline assignment: CDR1 SGHTA and CDR2 FQGTGA. The CDR3 has 15 residues. CDR3: CASSTRQGEENEQFF. The CDR3, as DNA: TGTGCCAGCAGCACGCGACAGGGGGAGGAAAATGAGCAGTTCTTC.

The CDR3 DNA is TGTGCCAGCAGTGGACAGGACTATCTCGGGGAGCTGTTTTTT. Its protein product is CASSGQDYLGELFF. The chain couples TRBV28 to TRBJ2-2, with D perhaps TRBD1 (7 bases). The V and J ends lost 5 bases and 7 bases respectively, with 14 bases between them. The V gene's germline CDR1 is MDHEN and CDR2 SYDVKM. The CDR3 runs 14 residues. Variable domain in full (rest from reference TRBV28 and TRBJ2-2): DVKVTQSSRYLVKRTGEKVFLECVQDMDHENMFWYRQDPGLGLRLIYFSYDVKMKEKGDIPEGYSVSREKKERFSLILESASTNQTSMYLCASSGQDYLGELFFGEGSRLTVL.

This clonotype came up many times. This rearrangement joins TRBV7-9 to TRBJ1-2; D perhaps matches TRBD1 (5 bases). The germline V gene has CDR1 SEHNR and CDR2 FQNEAQ (reference sequence). Trimming took off 0 bases at V and 9 bases at J, with 8 bases between the two ends. This CDR3 has 12 residues. The CDR3 loop is CASSLAEGRYTF. As DNA, the CDR3 is TGTGCCAGCAGCTTAGCGGAGGGACGCTACACCTTC.

In this sample, this clonotype turned up many times. The chain carries TRBV10-3 and TRBJ2-7; 9 positions agree with TRBD1. The CDR3 is 15 residues long. The germline V gene encodes CDR1 ENHRY and CDR2 SYGVKD. The V segment lost 6 bases and the J segment 3 bases; nucleotides outside the gene matches: 9. The CDR3 nucleotides are TGTGCCATCAGAGGGACAGGGAGGGGCTTCTACGAGCAGTACTTC. Translated, it gives CAIRGTGRGFYEQYF.

At least ten counts were recorded for this clonotype. The rearrangement uses TRBV7-9 and TRBJ1-2; 7 nucleotides match TRBD1. Trimming removed 4 bases from V and 6 bases from J; junction bases left unmatched: 5. This CDR3 region has 13 residues. The germline CDR1 and CDR2 sequences are SEHNR and FQNEAQ (reference sequence). CDR3 amino acids: CASSSTQGNGYTF. CDR3 nucleotide sequence: TGTGCCAGCAGCTCAACACAGGGGAATGGCTACACCTTC.

This clonotype was seen ten or more times. This chain uses TRBV5-4 with TRBJ2-6; the D is unclear. V was pared by 4 bases and J by 3 bases, with 11 bases between. The germline gives CDR1 SGHNT, CDR2 YYREEE (reference sequence). The CDR3 sequence is 15 residues long. The CDR3 is CASSDPQGGANVLTF. Written as DNA, the CDR3 is TGTGCCAGCAGCGACCCCCAAGGTGGGGCCAACGTCCTGACTTTC.

In this sample, this clonotype turned up many times. The chain recombines TRBV19 with TRBJ2-7, with D perhaps matching TRBD1 or TRBD2 (5 bases each). The CDR3 totals 12 residues. CDR1 and CDR2 (germline): LNHDA, SQIVND (reference sequence). V was shortened by 7 bases and J by 7 bases, with 14 bases between the two germline ends. CDR3 in amino acids: CASKSSGREQYF. DNA of the CDR3: TGTGCCAGTAAATCCTCGGGACGGGAGCAGTACTTC.

This clonotype was recorded at least ten times. The chain couples TRBV7-9 to TRBJ1-3, with a tentative D call TRBD1 (5 bases). This CDR3 contains 17 residues. CDR1 and CDR2 from the germline V gene are SEHNR and FQNEAQ (reference sequence). Trimming shortened V by 5 bases and J by 0 bases, and 17 bases separated the two germline ends. The CDR3 coding sequence is TGTGCCAGCAGCCGTTCACCCGGGACGGCCTCTGGAAACACCATATATTTT. As protein: CASSRSPGTASGNTIYF.

There are many counts of this clonotype. The chain uses TRBV6-1 and TRBJ1-5, with 8 bases that match TRBD1. Unmatched junction bases numbered 8, after V lost 1 base and J lost 3 bases. The CDR3 extends over 17 amino acids. Germline CDR1 is MNHNS and CDR2 is SASEGT. CDR3 protein: CASSEGQGFSNNQPQHF. The CDR3 bases are TGTGCCAGCAGTGAAGGACAGGGGTTCAGTAACAATCAGCCCCAGCATTTT.

This clonotype came up a few times. This sequence joins TRBV5-4 and TRBJ1-1; the match to TRBD1 covers 10 bases. V trimming: 4 bases; J trimming: 8 bases; junction bases outside the gene matches: 5. The CDR3 spans 13 residues. The germline gives CDR1 SGHNT, CDR2 YYREEE (reference sequence). The CDR3 DNA reads TGTGCCAGCAGCAGCGGACAGGGGGAAGAAGCTTTCTTT. Encoded protein: CASSSGQGEEAFF.

This clonotype was counted between two and nine times. The rearrangement links TRBV6-1 to TRBJ2-1; 7 bases match TRBD1. This CDR3 comprises 15 residues. CDR1 is MNHNS, CDR2 SASEGT, per germline. J lost 6 bases, V lost 6 bases, and 11 bases had no gene match. The CDR3 DNA follows: TGTGCCAGCAGACCTACAGGGGCTAGGGGCAATGAGCAGTTCTTC. Its protein product is CASRPTGARGNEQFF.

This clonotype was recorded many times. This chain joins TRBV7-2 and TRBJ1-3, with a weak D call TRBD1 (6 bases). The ends were cut back, 5 bases at V and 9 bases at J, with 17 bases in the middle. The CDR3 runs 14 residues. Germline V gene data show CDR1 as SGHTA and CDR2 as FQGNSA. CDR3 nucleotides: TGTGCCAGCAGCCCCGACGGGACACTCGGCACCATATATTTT. This encodes CASSPDGTLGTIYF.

This clonotype was recorded a few times. This chain links TRBV5-1 with TRBJ2-1, with 7 bases fitting TRBD2. The CDR3 runs to 15 residues. Germline values: CDR1 SGHRS, CDR2 YFSETQ. V shed 2 bases and J 4 bases; nucleotides not matched to a gene: 6. The CDR3 spells CASSFKGLGYNEQFF. Here the CDR3 DNA reads TGCGCCAGCAGCTTTAAAGGACTAGGGTACAATGAGCAGTTCTTC.

The sample holds many counts of this clonotype. V usage is TRBV6-6 and J usage is TRBJ2-3; D might be TRBD2 (6 bases). Per the germline V gene, CDR1 is MNHNY and CDR2 is SVGAGI (reference sequence). This CDR3 has 14 amino acids. Trimming pared 5 bases from V and 6 bases from J, leaving 15 bases between. For the CDR3, the DNA is TGTGCCAGCAGTCTGGGGGGTCCGTCGGATACGCAGTATTTT. Its protein product is CASSLGGPSDTQYF.

The J gene is TRBJ2-7, the V gene TRBV7-3; 14 nucleotides line up with TRBD2. From germline, CDR1 is SGHTA and CDR2 FQGTGA. The trim removed 3 bases at V and 7 bases at J, leaving 2 bases unmatched. The length of the CDR3 is 14 residues. The CDR3 bases are TGTGCCAGCAGCTTGGGACTAGCGGGGGAAGAGCAGTACTTC. It specifies CASSLGLAGEEQYF.

The sample holds many counts of this clonotype. This chain uses TRBV6-2 or TRBV6-3 with TRBJ1-5, with a weak D call TRBD1 (6 bases). CDR1 and CDR2 from the germline V gene are MNHEY and SVGEGT. The CDR3 is made up of 17 amino acids. Trimming cost V 4 bases and J 3 bases, with 19 bases left between them. The CDR3 DNA reads as TGTGCCAGCAGTTCTTACCCTGGAACAGGGAACAATCAGCCCCAGCATTTT. Its translation: CASSSYPGTGNNQPQHF.

V usage is TRBV29-1 and J usage is TRBJ2-2; no reliable D call. The germline gives CDR1 SQVTM, CDR2 ANQGSEA. Trimming took 7 bases from V and 3 from J, leaving 12 bases between them. This CDR3 has 13 amino acids. Here the CDR3 DNA reads TGCAGCGGAGGCCGAGATTACACCGGGGAGCTGTTTTTT. Its translation: CSGGRDYTGELFF.

This clonotype has a count of ten or more. The V and J genes are TRBV12-3 or TRBV12-4 and TRBJ2-3; D is undetermined. V was trimmed by 2 bases and J by 3 bases, leaving 6 bases between them. This CDR3 spans 13 amino acids. CDR3 bases: TGTGCCAGCAGTTTAAGGGCGACAGATACGCAGTATTTT. It codes for CASSLRATDTQYF.

This clonotype was recorded at least ten times. Relative to the germline gene, one junction end is altered; a read error may explain this. The V and J genes are TRBV2 and TRBJ2-5, with 8 nucleotides matching TRBD2. The CDR3 sequence is 11 residues long. In germline, CDR1 is SNHLY, CDR2 FYNNEI. DNA for the CDR3: TGTGCCAGCAGTGGGCGGGAGGCCGCCCGGTTC. Translating gives CASSGREAARF.

The chain recombines TRBV20-1 with TRBJ1-1; D is unresolved. V was shortened by 5 bases and J by 5 bases, with 21 bases between the two germline ends. Germline CDR1 DFQATT, CDR2 SNEGSKA (reference sequence). This CDR3 is built from 15 residues. CDR3 bases: TGCAGTGCTCCCCGTCAGTTGTTAAAAGGGACTGAAGCTTTCTTT. This translates into CSAPRQLLKGTEAFF.